This T cell receptor beta chain came from a study of blood T cell repertoires in COVID-19. Overall study: From T cells, B-cell-depleted T cells, or PBMCs came the material, which was cDNA or gDNA.

The germline gives CDR1 GTSNPN, CDR2 SVGIG (reference sequence). Trimming at V came to 3 bases and at J to 8 bases, leaving 7 bases not matched to a gene. The length of the CDR3 is 13 residues. In the authors' workflow: Nucleated cell number was recorded as an estimate derived from reference gene primer amplification. Assay used: immunoSEQ multiplex PCR; TCRdb lists only in-frame clones, some missing. V, J and clone size were drawn from that table, and D and trimming were deduced from the DNA. Of around 100,000 clones listed, around 90% were seen once; the top ten hold about 4.9%. This TCR was sampled from a man aged 55 to 70 with COVID-19, enrolled during active disease. Sequenced: peripheral blood. The chain couples TRBV30 to TRBJ1-2; TRBD1 agrees at 9 bases. This chain's CDR3 is CAWRGTGTGGYTF. In nucleotides, the CDR3 is TGTGCCTGGAGAGGGACAGGGACGGGGGGCTACACCTTC.